The 20 T cell receptor beta chains in this list originate from one sample, sequenced in a study of T cell responses to AZD1222 COVID-19 vaccine. Sequencing was performed with immunoSEQ multiplex PCR; in TCRdb, only in-frame clones are kept and a portion is missing. The sample lists around 150,000 clones; approximately 88% were seen once. This specimen consisted of peripheral blood, obtained on day 0 of AZD1222 vaccination. These receptors were collected from an adult in good health.

The chain has TRBV6-5 and TRBJ2-1; TRBD2 is a possible D gene (5 bases). CDR3 length: 14 residues. Germline loops: CDR1 MNHEY, CDR2 SVGAGI. The V end was cut by 3 bases, the J end by 8 bases, with 14 bases between. CDR3 nucleotides: TGTGCCAGCAGTTATGGAGGCCCAGGCGATGAGCAGTTCTTC. This encodes CASSYGGPGDEQFF.

The CDR3 spells CASSFQGGGYGYTF. CDR3 DNA: TGTGCCAGCAGTTTCCAGGGGGGCGGGTATGGCTACACCTTC. The chain carries TRBV28 and TRBJ1-2, with 7 bases matching TRBD1. The germline V gene encodes CDR1 MDHEN and CDR2 SYDVKM. This CDR3 region has 14 residues. After removal of 3 bases from V and 5 bases from J, the junction contained 6 bases not matched to a gene.

The CDR3 DNA reads TGTGCCAGCAGCCCCTTCCCGGGGCTAGCGGGACGAAATGAGCAGTTCTTC. Protein product: CASSPFPGLAGRNEQFF. The gene calls are TRBV14 and TRBJ2-1; the match to TRBD2 covers 9 bases. CDR3 length equals 17 residues. V was clipped by 4 bases and J by 7 bases; unmatched bases: 14. Germline lookup yields CDR1 SGHDN and CDR2 FVKESK.

The chain carries TRBV29-1 and TRBJ1-3, with D uncertain. This CDR3 is 13 amino acids long. Germline CDR1 and CDR2: SQVTM and ANQGSEA. Trimming took 4 bases from V and 4 from J, leaving 11 bases between them. CDR3 amino acids: CSVVLGLGNTIYF. Written as DNA, the CDR3 is TGCAGCGTTGTGCTGGGTCTCGGAAACACCATATATTTT.

The genes are TRBV5-6 and TRBJ1-2; D uncertain. CDR1 and CDR2 (germline): SGHDT, YYEEEE. The CDR3 is 12 residues long. The V and J ends lost 1 base and 1 base respectively, with 2 bases between them. CDR3 loop: CASSLNNYGYTF. DNA for the CDR3: TGTGCCAGCAGCTTGAATAACTATGGCTACACCTTC.

The chain employs TRBV12-3 or TRBV12-4 and TRBJ1-4, with unresolved D. Between the trimmed V and J ends, which lost 2 bases and 9 bases, there was a span of 4 bases. The CDR3 sequence is 11 residues long. In DNA, the CDR3 is TGTGCCAGCAGTTTATCCCAAAAACTGTTTTTT. Translated: CASSLSQKLFF.

V is TRBV7-9 and J is TRBJ1-6; weak D call: TRBD1 (5 bases). Germline CDR1 reads SEHNR; CDR2 reads FQNEAQ (reference sequence). Trimming removed 2 bases from V and 13 bases from J, with 18 bases in between. The CDR3 length is 15 residues. The CDR3 DNA is TGTGCCAGCAGCTTAACTCTCGACGGGGGTAAGCCCCTCCACTTT. Protein sequence: CASSLTLDGGKPLHF.

This sequence joins TRBV7-9 and TRBJ2-7; 10 bases fit TRBD1. This CDR3 has 17 residues. The V gene's germline CDR1 is SEHNR and CDR2 FQNEAQ (reference sequence). V shed 2 bases, J shed 2 bases, and the junction held 9 bases outside the gene matches. The CDR3 spells CASSLSLNGQGAYEQYF. CDR3 coding DNA: TGTGCCAGCAGCTTATCTCTGAATGGACAGGGGGCCTACGAGCAGTACTTC.

The genes are TRBV28 and TRBJ2-3; weak D call: TRBD1 (6 bases). The CDR3 covers 16 residues. Germline V gene data show CDR1 as MDHEN and CDR2 as SYDVKM. The V end was cut by 8 bases, the J end by 5 bases, with 23 bases between. The CDR3 region is CASEVWAGRGRDTQYF. The CDR3 nucleotides are TGTGCCAGCGAGGTTTGGGCGGGCAGGGGCAGAGATACGCAGTATTTT.

This clone was observed a single time. The J gene is TRBJ1-5, the V gene TRBV5-6, with D possibly TRBD1 on 6 matching bases. Trimming pared 4 bases from V and 3 bases from J, leaving 11 bases between. This CDR3 has 14 residues. Germline-derived CDR1 and CDR2 are SGHDT and YYEEEE. CDR3 DNA sequence: TGTGCCAGCAGCATCGGACAGTACAATCAGCCCCAGCATTTT. This codes for CASSIGQYNQPQHF.

The CDR3 spells CASSWGGGVSGANVLTF. The CDR3 DNA reads TGTGCCAGCAGCTGGGGAGGGGGAGTCTCTGGGGCCAACGTCCTGACTTTC. The chain uses TRBV6-2 or TRBV6-3 and TRBJ2-6; weak D call: TRBD2 (7 bases). Germline V gene lookup returns CDR1 MNHEY and CDR2 SVGEGT. Trimming left V 6 bases short and J 0 bases short, with 15 bases between. CDR3 length equals 17 residues.

The rearrangement links TRBV5-1 to TRBJ2-1; 10 bases agree with TRBD2. This CDR3 spans 19 amino acids. Germline CDR1 SGHRS, CDR2 YFSETQ. V lost 0 bases and J lost 11; bases outside the gene matches: 20. CDR3 region: CASSLGLAGVTSFMEQQFF. CDR3 DNA sequence: TGCGCCAGCAGCTTGGGGCTAGCGGGAGTTACCTCTTTCATGGAACAGCAGTTCTTC.

This clone was counted only a few times. The chain recombines TRBV6-6 with TRBJ2-7; D ambiguous. Trimming removed 6 bases at V and 6 bases at J, with 6 bases between. Germline V gene lookup returns CDR1 MNHNY and CDR2 SVGAGI (reference sequence). This CDR3 has 10 residues. CDR3 coding DNA: TGTGCCAGCAGGGCGCGCGAGCAGTACTTC. Translating gives CASRAREQYF.

The gene calls are TRBV21-1 and TRBJ2-7; the listed D gene, TRBD2, was not tested against the DNA. TRBV21-1 represents a pseudogene. CDR3 length equals 12 residues. CDR3 sequence reads: CASSKGGGEQYF. The CDR3 DNA is TGTGCCAGCAGCAAAGGCGGGGGCGAGCAGTACTTC.

The CDR3 DNA sequence: TGTGCCAGCAGCCAAGATATCGACGGGGTTGACGAGCAGTACTTC. As protein: CASSQDIDGVDEQYF. The chain links TRBV4-2 to TRBJ2-7; the D gene is possibly TRBD2 (5 bases). Germline V gives CDR1 LGHNA, CDR2 YNFKEQ. The CDR3 has 15 amino acids. V lost 0 bases, J lost 5 bases, and 14 bases lay in between.

This chain connects TRBV12-3 or TRBV12-4 to TRBJ1-5; D gene unclear. Trimming removed 6 bases at V and 9 bases at J, with 12 bases between. The CDR3 loop spans 12 amino acids. CDR3 residues: CASSLTLGPQHF. CDR3 DNA sequence: TGTGCCAGCAGCCTTACGTTGGGGCCCCAGCATTTT.

The chain carries TRBV6-5 and TRBJ1-2, with D possibly matching TRBD1 (5 bases). This CDR3 comprises 14 residues. The germline V and J ends were trimmed by 2 bases and 8 bases, with 15 bases remaining between them. Per the germline V gene, CDR1 is MNHEY and CDR2 is SVGAGI. The CDR3 sequence is CASSYGGTNKGYTF. Here the CDR3 DNA reads TGTGCCAGCAGTTACGGAGGGACCAACAAAGGCTACACCTTC.

The CDR3 here is CASSFRSERYEQYF. The CDR3 DNA reads TGTGCCAGCAGTTTTAGGAGCGAGAGGTACGAGCAGTACTTC. The chain employs TRBV27 and TRBJ2-7; no firm D call. Per germline, CDR1 MNHEY and CDR2 SMNVEV (reference sequence). Trimming pared 3 bases from V and 4 bases from J, leaving 13 bases between. CDR3 size: 14 residues.

This clone is a singleton in its sample. The V and J genes are TRBV5-6 and TRBJ1-2; D uncertain. CDR1 SGHDT and CDR2 YYEEEE come from the germline V gene. This CDR3 spans 13 amino acids. V was cut by 1 base and J by 5 bases, with 9 bases left in between. The CDR3 DNA reads as TGTGCCAGCAGCTTGCCCGACACTTATGGCTACACCTTC. This encodes CASSLPDTYGYTF.

Of note for this clone: In the same sample, other DNA sequences code for this CDR3. V is TRBV6-4 and J is TRBJ2-1, with TRBD2 matching 8 bases. The V gene end was trimmed by 0 bases and the J gene end by 6 bases; junction bases not matched to a gene: 4. This CDR3 is built from 15 residues. Looked up from germline, CDR1 is MRHNA and CDR2 is SNTAGT. CDR3 DNA sequence: TGTGCCAGCAGTGACTCGACAAGCGGGAGCAATGAGCAGTTCTTC. Translated: CASSDSTSGSNEQFF.